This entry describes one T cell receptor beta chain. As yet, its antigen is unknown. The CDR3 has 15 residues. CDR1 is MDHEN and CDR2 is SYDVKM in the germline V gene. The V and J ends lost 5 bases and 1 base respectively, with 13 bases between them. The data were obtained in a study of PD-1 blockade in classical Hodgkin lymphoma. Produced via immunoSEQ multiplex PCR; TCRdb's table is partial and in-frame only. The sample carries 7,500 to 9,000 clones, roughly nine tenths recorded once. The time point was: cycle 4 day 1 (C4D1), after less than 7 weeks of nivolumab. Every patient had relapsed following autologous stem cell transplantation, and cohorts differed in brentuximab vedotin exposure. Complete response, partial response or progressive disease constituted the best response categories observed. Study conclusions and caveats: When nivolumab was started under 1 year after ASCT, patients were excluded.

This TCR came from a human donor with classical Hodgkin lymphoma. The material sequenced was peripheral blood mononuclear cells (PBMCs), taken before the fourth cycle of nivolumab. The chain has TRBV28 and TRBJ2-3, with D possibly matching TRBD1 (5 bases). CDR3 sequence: CASSQRGLGTDTQYF. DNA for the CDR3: TGTGCCAGCAGTCAAAGGGGTTTGGGCACAGATACGCAGTATTTT.